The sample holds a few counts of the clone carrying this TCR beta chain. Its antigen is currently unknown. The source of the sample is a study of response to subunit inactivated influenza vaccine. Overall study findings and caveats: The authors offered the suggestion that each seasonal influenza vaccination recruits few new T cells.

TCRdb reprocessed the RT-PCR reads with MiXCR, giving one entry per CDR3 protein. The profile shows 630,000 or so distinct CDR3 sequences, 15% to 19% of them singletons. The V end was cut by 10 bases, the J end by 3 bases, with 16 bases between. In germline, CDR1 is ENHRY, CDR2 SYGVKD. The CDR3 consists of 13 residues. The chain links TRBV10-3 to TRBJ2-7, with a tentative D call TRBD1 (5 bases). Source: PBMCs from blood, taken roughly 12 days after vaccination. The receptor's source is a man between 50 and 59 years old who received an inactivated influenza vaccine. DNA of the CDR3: TGTGCCAGTTCCATACGCGACAGCTACGAGCAGTACTTC. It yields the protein CASSIRDSYEQYF.